This T cell receptor (beta chain) was found in a study of cytomegalovirus exposure and HLA in healthy donors. 60 Vbeta and 13 Jbeta primers were used in PCR. Per the study methods: A later analysis tallied 87 million or so unique TCR beta chains, approximately 11 million of them shared. Here immunoSEQ multiplex PCR was the method, and the copy in TCRdb shows in-frame clones only, minus some. The V and J calls and clone size are taken from that table; D and trimming were inferred from the DNA. The profile covers roughly 140,000 clones, with around 80% appearing a single time and around 2.9% taken by the ten largest. Germline CDR1 and CDR2: GTSNPN and SVGIG (reference sequence). The ends were cut back, 2 bases at V and 0 bases at J, with 14 bases in the middle. The CDR3 runs 16 residues. Comment on this clone: Its antigen remains unidentified.

Study-wide findings and caveats: A further, later analysis showed that HLA-associated TCR beta chains (compared with equally common others) were more clonally expanded.

The specimen was PBMCs. The origin of this receptor is a female donor in good health and CMV-seronegative. The V gene is TRBV30, the J gene TRBJ2-1; D remains unclear. The CDR3 DNA is TGTGCCTGGAGTCGACTCGGTAGGAGCTCCTACAATGAGCAGTTCTTC. It is translated as CAWSRLGRSSYNEQFF.